The 11 T cell receptor beta chains given below trace back to one sample, sequenced in a study of T cell responses to AZD1222 COVID-19 vaccine (dated by TCRdb to the early 2020s). The library was produced with the immunoSEQ multiplex PCR assay. TCRdb took this table from immuneACCESS and kept in-frame rearrangements with V and J called. Such tables lack part of the clones; where checked against another copy, unresolved V genes explain under half of the gap, and the rest is unexplained. This sample lists some 150,000 clones; around nine tenths were detected once. The ten largest clones capture about 5.5% of the sample. The time point label for this specimen denotes: baseline before first vaccination. This sample comprised peripheral blood, obtained on day 0 of AZD1222 vaccination. All receptors come from an adult in good health.

The gene calls are TRBV7-2 and TRBJ1-1; 8 nucleotides match TRBD1. The germline CDR1 and CDR2 sequences are SGHTA and FQGNSA. The CDR3 totals 15 residues. With V trimmed by 6 bases and J by 4 bases, 10 bases remained unmatched. The CDR3 reads CASRYTGGGGTEAFF. The CDR3 DNA reads TGTGCCAGCAGATATACAGGGGGAGGTGGCACTGAAGCTTTCTTT.

The chain recombines TRBV7-8 with TRBJ1-2, with D maybe TRBD1 (5 bases). Trimming stripped 0 bases from V and 0 bases from J, with 8 bases between. The germline CDR1 and CDR2 sequences are SGHVS and FQNEAQ. The CDR3 spans 15 residues. DNA for the CDR3: TGTGCCAGCAGCTTAGCTGGGACGGCTAACTATGGCTACACCTTC. It specifies CASSLAGTANYGYTF.

The chain uses TRBV6-5 and TRBJ1-1, with a possible D match to TRBD1 (5 bases). The CDR3 consists of 16 residues. Per the germline V gene, CDR1 is MNHEY and CDR2 is SVGAGI. V lost 4 bases to trimming and J lost 4 bases, with 19 bases between them. The CDR3 here is CASSLWDAGGGTEAFF. The CDR3 DNA reads TGTGCCAGCAGTTTATGGGACGCCGGCGGGGGCACTGAAGCTTTCTTT.

The chain recombines TRBV24-1 with TRBJ2-5, with 10 positions matching TRBD1. The CDR3 extends over 17 amino acids. J was trimmed by 1 base and V by 3 bases; bases with no gene match: 7. Germline CDR1 KGHDR, CDR2 SFDVKD. The CDR3 region is CATSDPGRDRGQETQYF. The CDR3 DNA reads as TGTGCCACCAGTGATCCGGGACGGGACAGGGGCCAAGAGACCCAGTACTTC.

V is TRBV7-2 and J is TRBJ1-1, with 9 bases that match TRBD1. With 5 bases clipped from V and 1 base from J, the junction kept 5 bases outside the gene matches. The germline V gene has CDR1 SGHTA and CDR2 FQGNSA. The CDR3 totals 15 residues. The CDR3, as DNA: TGTGCCAGCAGCCCGAGACAGGGGGAGAACACTGAAGCTTTCTTT. Translated: CASSPRQGENTEAFF.

The chain is built from TRBV6-1 and TRBJ2-7; D unresolved. The CDR3 length is 16 residues. The germline V gene encodes CDR1 MNHNS and CDR2 SASEGT. The ends were cut back, 1 base at V and 1 base at J, with 14 bases in the middle. The CDR3 here is CASSEGRRSASYEQYF. The CDR3 DNA sequence: TGTGCCAGCAGTGAAGGACGGAGAAGTGCTTCCTACGAGCAGTACTTC.

The chain uses TRBV6-4 and TRBJ2-2; D is unresolved. Trimming removed 3 bases at V and 7 bases at J, with 3 bases between. The CDR3 covers 11 residues. Germline CDR1 MRHNA, CDR2 SNTAGT. CDR3 in amino acids: CASSDGGELFF. The DNA for the CDR3 is TGTGCCAGCAGTGATGGCGGGGAGCTGTTTTTT.

The chain employs TRBV5-6 and TRBJ2-3, with TRBD2 matching 9 bases. V dropped 4 bases and J dropped 5; count of bases not matched to a gene: 11. The CDR3 sequence is 16 residues long. CDR1 is SGHDT and CDR2 is YYEEEE in the germline V gene. CDR3 in amino acids: CASSRGGASKVDTQYF. Written as DNA, the CDR3 is TGTGCCAGCAGCCGCGGGGGGGCCTCCAAAGTAGATACGCAGTATTTT.

V gene TRBV7-9 combines with J gene TRBJ1-6; no firm D call. V lost 5 bases and J lost 8, with 1 base in between. Germline CDR1 and CDR2: SEHNR and FQNEAQ (reference sequence). The CDR3 has 10 amino acids. CDR3 nucleotide sequence: TGTGCCAGCAGCGATTCACCCCTCCACTTT. Its translation: CASSDSPLHF.

V usage is TRBV18 and J usage is TRBJ2-1, with D perhaps given as TRBD1 or TRBD2 (5 bases each). V lost 1 base and J lost 10, with 11 bases in between. CDR3 length equals 13 residues. Per the germline V gene, CDR1 is KGHSH and CDR2 is LQKENI. Here the CDR3 DNA reads TGTGCCAGCTCACCACGAGGGGCGGACGAGCAGTTCTTC. Translation: CASSPRGADEQFF. Combining the CDR3 with reference TRBV18 and TRBJ2-1 gives the whole variable domain NAGVMQNPRHLVRRRGQEARLRCSPMKGHSHVYWYRQLPEEGLKFMVYLQKENIIDESGMPKERFSAEFPKEGPSILRIQQVVRGDSAAYFCASSPRGADEQFFGPGTRLTVL.

This clone was seen a few times. The rearrangement joins TRBV18 to TRBJ2-7; unclear D gene. CDR1 is KGHSH and CDR2 is LQKENI in the germline V gene. Trimming cost V 1 base and J 2 bases, with 6 bases left between them. The length of the CDR3 is 13 residues. Here the CDR3 reads CASSPLVTYEQYF. CDR3 in DNA: TGTGCCAGCTCACCACTTGTTACCTACGAGCAGTACTTC. Combining the CDR3 with reference TRBV18 and TRBJ2-7 gives the whole variable domain NAGVMQNPRHLVRRRGQEARLRCSPMKGHSHVYWYRQLPEEGLKFMVYLQKENIIDESGMPKERFSAEFPKEGPSILRIQQVVRGDSAAYFCASSPLVTYEQYFGPGTRLTVT.